This is a list of T cell receptor beta chains from one sample in a study of blood T cell repertoires in COVID-19. Produced via immunoSEQ multiplex PCR; TCRdb's table is partial and in-frame only. This repertoire shows around 77,000 clones, over 60% found once; its top ten account for around 28%. The material sequenced was peripheral blood. All receptors derive from an elderly woman with active or convalescent COVID-19. Each CDR3 is given with its conserved first and last residue. The D gene is left open where the match is weak. Part of the rows lack a size; the others show once, few, many or a class for expanded clones.

D,size,J,V,CDR3,DNA
TRBD1,NA,TRBJ1-2,TRBV3-1/TRBV3-2,CASSPGTGRETNYGYTF,TGTGCCAGCAGCCCCGGGACAGGAAGGGAGACTAACTATGGCTACACCTTC
NA,NA,TRBJ1-1,TRBV10-3,CAIKGRDTNTEAFF,TGTGCCATCAAGGGCAGGGATACGAACACTGAAGCTTTCTTT
NA,few,TRBJ1-6,TRBV7-2,CASRTLRDSPLHF,TGTGCCAGCAGGACACTCAGGGATTCACCCCTCCACTTT
TRBD1,NA,TRBJ1-2,TRBV19,CASSPRMTGQGSYRGYTF,TGTGCCAGTAGTCCCCGGATGACAGGGCAAGGGAGCTATCGGGGCTACACCTTC
NA,once,TRBJ1-5,TRBV6-2/TRBV6-3,CASSYGAGSQPQHF,TGTGCCAGCAGTTACGGTGCAGGTAGTCAGCCCCAGCATTTT
NA,NA,TRBJ2-5,TRBV6-2/TRBV6-3,CASSYSTLQETQYF,TGTGCCAGCAGTTACTCGACTTTACAAGAGACCCAGTACTTC
TRBD2,few,TRBJ2-3,TRBV2,CASSGAGGRRDTQYF,TGTGCCAGCAGTGGCGCGGGGGGGCGAAGGGATACGCAGTATTTT
NA,NA,TRBJ2-7,TRBV5-6,CASSFQAGYEQYF,TGTGCCAGCAGCTTTCAGGCGGGATACGAGCAGTACTTC
TRBD2,NA,TRBJ2-1,TRBV7-2,CASSPLYPGGGDYNEQFF,TGTGCCAGCAGCCCTCTGTACCCCGGGGGAGGGGATTACAATGAGCAGTTCTTC
NA,NA,TRBJ1-2,TRBV15,CATSGRGSNYGYTF,TGTGCCACCAGCGGGCGGGGGTCAAACTATGGCTACACCTTC
TRBD1,NA,TRBJ2-7,TRBV19,CASSIGGQGALYEQYF,TGTGCCAGTAGTATCGGGGGACAGGGGGCGCTTTACGAGCAGTACTTC
NA,NA,TRBJ1-1,TRBV19,CASSMTPGEAFF,TGTGCCAGTAGTATGACCCCGGGAGAAGCTTTCTTT
NA,NA,TRBJ2-5,TRBV7-6,CASSLRTGETQYF,TGTGCCAGCAGCTTACGGACGGGGGAGACCCAGTACTTC
NA,NA,TRBJ2-1,TRBV7-6,CASSLARTDPSFGNEQFF,TGTGCCAGCAGCTTAGCGCGGACGGACCCTAGCTTTGGAAATGAGCAGTTCTTC
NA,NA,TRBJ1-4,TRBV11-2,CASSPGQSATNEKLFF,TGTGCCAGCAGCCCTGGACAGAGTGCAACTAATGAAAAACTGTTTTTT
NA,NA,TRBJ1-6,TRBV4-3,CASSQGPRGNSPLHF,TGCGCCAGCAGCCAAGGTCCTAGGGGTAATTCACCCCTCCACTTT